Presented here are 30 T cell receptor beta chains from one specimen sequenced in a study of regulatory T cells in long-lasting Graves disease. Time point denoted: persistent/refractory GD, antithyroid drugs over 5 years with positive TRAb. PBMC RNA was the source of the TCR library. The TCR beta library used iRepertoire HTBI primers with Arm-PCR amplification of CDR3. Via MiXCR, TCRdb re-called the multiplex PCR reads, giving one row per CDR3 protein. The sample consists of about 400,000 distinct CDR3 sequences, less than 25% of them appearing once. The sequences come from peripheral blood mononuclear cells (PBMCs), collected when the disease was refractory, from a patient treated with antithyroid drugs. Receptor source: a female donor with Graves disease.

This clonotype was seen at least ten times. The chain is built from TRBV3-1 and TRBJ2-5; 7 nucleotides agree with TRBD2. CDR3 size: 11 residues. J was trimmed by 11 bases and V by 1 base; bases with no gene match: 1. The germline gives CDR1 LGHDT, CDR2 YNNKEL (reference sequence). DNA for the CDR3: TGTGCCAGCAGCCAAGGTAGCGGGCAGTACTTC. It codes for CASSQGSGQYF.

Many counts were recorded for this clonotype. The chain uses TRBV6-1 and TRBJ2-5, with 8 bases identical to TRBD1. Germline values: CDR1 MNHNS, CDR2 SASEGT. The CDR3 has 13 residues. The ends lost 6 bases at V and 5 bases at J; junction bases unmatched: 5. The chain's CDR3 is CASSAGGQETQYF. Here the CDR3 DNA reads TGTGCCAGCAGCGCAGGGGGCCAGGAGACCCAGTACTTC.

The table lists this clonotype with many counts. The gene calls are TRBV28 and TRBJ2-7; D tentatively reads TRBD1 or TRBD2 (5 bases each). Trimming pared 6 bases from V and 5 bases from J, leaving 14 bases between. The CDR3 is 13 amino acids. Per the germline V gene, CDR1 is MDHEN and CDR2 is SYDVKM. In nucleotides, the CDR3 is TGTGCCAGCAGCTTGTGGGGGAACGACGAGCAGTACTTC. It translates to CASSLWGNDEQYF.

Concerning this clonotype itself: The junction does not match germline at one end; this may be a read error. The rearrangement joins TRBV19 to TRBJ2-4, with a tentative D call TRBD2 (5 bases). This CDR3 spans 14 amino acids. From germline, CDR1 is LNHDA and CDR2 SQIVND (reference sequence). The CDR3 coding sequence is TGTGCCAGTAGTATTGGGCTAGCCAAAAGCATTCAGTACTTC. Translated: CASSIGLAKSIQYF.

In its sample, this clonotype was seen a few times. The chain employs TRBV2 and TRBJ2-7, with TRBD2 matching over 9 bases. This CDR3 contains 16 residues. Germline V gene lookup returns CDR1 SNHLY and CDR2 FYNNEI. J was trimmed by 6 bases and V by 6 bases; bases with no gene match: 15. The CDR3 DNA is TGTGCCAGCAGCAAAGGCCTCCAGACTAGCGGCTGCGAGCAGTACTTC. Its protein product is CASSKGLQTSGCEQYF. The entire variable domain, with the rest obtained from reference TRBV2 and TRBJ2-7, is as follows: EPEVTQTPSHQVTQMGQEVILRCVPISNHLYFYWYRQILGQKVEFLVSFYNNEISEKSEIFDDQFSVERPDGSNFTLKIRSTKLEDSAMYFCASSKGLQTSGCEQYFGPGTRLTVT.

This clonotype was detected ten times or more. V usage is TRBV12-3 or TRBV12-4 and J usage is TRBJ1-5; 7 positions agree with TRBD1. This CDR3 is built from 14 residues. The ends lost 7 bases at V and 5 bases at J; junction bases unmatched: 8. Written as DNA, the CDR3 is TGTGCCAGCACCACCTCAGGGGGGCATCAGCCCCAGCATTTT. It codes for CASTTSGGHQPQHF.

This clonotype has just a few counts. The J gene is TRBJ2-5, the V gene TRBV3-1, with 9 nucleotides matching TRBD2. Germline V CDR1 and CDR2: LGHDT, YNNKEL (reference sequence). The CDR3 extends over 16 amino acids. J gave up 0 bases and V 0 bases, and 2 bases lay outside the gene matches. The CDR3 region is CASSQEGLAHQETQYF. The CDR3 DNA reads as TGTGCCAGCAGCCAAGAGGGACTAGCCCACCAAGAGACCCAGTACTTC.

There are many counts of this clonotype. The CDR3 bases are TGCGCCAGCAGCTTGGGCTGGGGGGCGGTGAACACTGAAGCTTTCTTT. Translated: CASSLGWGAVNTEAFF. V usage is TRBV5-1 and J usage is TRBJ1-1; the D gene is possibly TRBD1 (6 bases). The CDR3 length is 16 residues. Trimming left V 0 bases short and J 0 bases short, with 12 bases between. CDR1 SGHRS and CDR2 YFSETQ come from the germline V gene.

The V call is TRBV19, the J call TRBJ1-5; D call uncertain. Trimming stripped 4 bases from V and 5 bases from J, with 15 bases between. Germline CDR1 and CDR2: LNHDA and SQIVND (reference sequence). The CDR3 covers 15 residues. In DNA, the CDR3 is TGTGCCAGTAGTAATTCCGTAGGCAGTGATCAGCCCCAGCATTTT. Translation: CASSNSVGSDQPQHF. Complete variable domain (other parts from reference TRBV19 and TRBJ1-5): DGGITQSPKYLFRKEGQNVTLSCEQNLNHDAMYWYRQDPGQGLRLIYYSQIVNDFQKGDIAEGYSVSREKKESFPLTVTSAQKNPTAFYLCASSNSVGSDQPQHFGDGTRLSIL.

The rearrangement joins TRBV4-3 to TRBJ2-3; 8 bases line up with TRBD2. CDR1 LGHNA and CDR2 YSLEER come from the germline V gene. V lost 8 bases, J lost 2 bases, and 9 bases stayed unmatched. This CDR3 has 15 amino acids. The CDR3 DNA reads TGCGCCAGCGGCGGAATAGCGGGGTACACAGATACGCAGTATTTT. Protein: CASGGIAGYTDTQYF.

This clonotype was observed a handful of times. CDR3 protein: CASSRTLSYEQYF. The CDR3 DNA is TGTGCCAGCAGCCGGACACTTTCCTACGAGCAGTACTTC. V and J are TRBV7-2 and TRBJ2-7, with TRBD1 as a possible D gene (5 bases). From germline, CDR1 is SGHTA and CDR2 FQGNSA. Trimming removed 5 bases at V and 1 base at J, with 9 bases between. This CDR3 is built from 13 residues.

The chain carries TRBV4-2 and TRBJ2-7, with D unclear. Germline V gene data show CDR1 as LGHNA and CDR2 as YNFKEQ. Trimming pared 0 bases from V and 6 bases from J, leaving 12 bases between. The CDR3 has 14 amino acids. The CDR3 sequence: CASSQDSRASEQYF. CDR3 DNA: TGTGCCAGCAGCCAAGACTCTCGCGCTAGCGAGCAGTACTTC.

Concerning this clonotype: At one end, the junction sequence differs from germline, possibly due to a read error. Here the CDR3 DNA reads TGTGCCTGGAGTGTTATGGGGACAGGGGAGACTGAAGCTCTCTTT. Amino acid sequence: CAWSVMGTGETEALF. The V and J genes are TRBV30 and TRBJ1-1, with 10 nucleotides matching TRBD1. The germline gives CDR1 GTSNPN, CDR2 SVGIG (reference sequence). The CDR3 has 15 amino acids.

The sample holds a few counts of this clonotype. This chain uses TRBV20-1 with TRBJ2-5; 10 positions match TRBD1. CDR1 and CDR2 (germline): DFQATT, SNEGSKA (reference sequence). This CDR3 comprises 14 residues. With V trimmed by 1 base and J by 5 bases, 4 bases remained unmatched. The CDR3, as DNA: TGCAGTGCTAGAGCGGGACAGGGGCGGGAGACCCAGTACTTC. This codes for CSARAGQGRETQYF.

This clonotype was detected only once. The chain carries TRBV20-1 and TRBJ2-3, with TRBD2 as a possible D gene (5 bases). Trimming left V 3 bases short and J 1 base short, with 14 bases between. The CDR3 length is 15 residues. CDR1 is DFQATT, CDR2 SNEGSKA, per germline (reference sequence). The CDR3 DNA is TGCAGTGCTAGTCGTGGAGGATTTGGCACAGATACGCAGTATTTT. Translated: CSASRGGFGTDTQYF.

On this clonotype: This may stem from a read error, because a much larger clone lies one nucleotide away. The V call is TRBV6-5, the J call TRBJ1-4, with D perhaps matching TRBD1 (5 bases). The ends were cut back, 4 bases at V and 8 bases at J, with 11 bases in the middle. Germline V gene lookup returns CDR1 MNHEY and CDR2 SVGAGI. This CDR3 contains 13 residues. As DNA, the CDR3 is TGTGCCAGCAGTTTTGGGACTCAAGAAAAACTGTTTTTT. This gives the protein CASSFGTQEKLFF.

V is TRBV27 and J is TRBJ1-1; 9 bases are shared with TRBD1. Germline V gene data show CDR1 as MNHEY and CDR2 as SMNVEV (reference sequence). Unmatched junction bases numbered 2, after V lost 8 bases and J lost 4 bases. This CDR3 has 12 residues. CDR3 nucleotides: TGTGCCAGCGGGACAGGGATCACTGAAGCTTTCTTT. Translating gives CASGTGITEAFF.

The V call is TRBV18, the J call TRBJ2-7, with D perhaps matching TRBD2 (5 bases). This CDR3 has 15 amino acids. V lost 5 bases and J 0 bases, leaving 14 bases between the germline ends. Germline CDR1 KGHSH, CDR2 LQKENI. For the CDR3, the DNA is TGTGCCAGCTCAGCGGGCCAAACCAGCTCCTACGAGCAGTACTTC. This codes for CASSAGQTSSYEQYF.

This clonotype was observed at least ten times. V is TRBV12-3 or TRBV12-4 and J is TRBJ2-7; D gene ambiguous. V was clipped by 3 bases and J by 2 bases, with 11 bases between them. The CDR3 runs 14 residues. CDR3 protein: CASSFRAETYEQYF. The CDR3 coding sequence is TGTGCCAGCAGTTTCCGGGCAGAGACCTACGAGCAGTACTTC.

There are many counts of this clonotype. This chain joins TRBV19 and TRBJ1-1; no clear D. V lost 1 base to trimming and J lost 5 bases, with 8 bases between them. The CDR3 is 13 amino acids. Germline V gene sequence: CDR1 LNHDA, CDR2 SQIVND (reference sequence). The CDR3: CASSIAFGTEAFF. Here the CDR3 DNA reads TGTGCCAGTAGTATAGCATTCGGGACTGAAGCTTTCTTT.

This clonotype has ten or more counts. The rearrangement joins TRBV6-1 to TRBJ1-1; D gene uncertain. The ends were cut back, 6 bases at V and 1 base at J, with 9 bases in the middle. Germline loops: CDR1 MNHNS, CDR2 SASEGT. This CDR3 has 13 amino acids. CDR3 in DNA: TGTGCCAGCAGGACACATCCGAACACTGAAGCTTTCTTT. This translates into CASRTHPNTEAFF.

This clonotype was observed a few times. This rearrangement joins TRBV5-1 to TRBJ2-2; D is possibly TRBD1 (7 bases). CDR1 is SGHRS and CDR2 is YFSETQ in the germline V gene. CDR3 length: 16 residues. Trimming removed 2 bases at V and 3 bases at J, with 14 bases between. CDR3 in DNA: TGCGCCAGCAGCTTTGACTCCAGGGGGGACACCGGGGAGCTGTTTTTT. Encoded protein: CASSFDSRGDTGELFF.

This clonotype came up many times. The rearrangement joins TRBV5-1 to TRBJ2-7; 8 bases fit TRBD2. CDR1 SGHRS and CDR2 YFSETQ come from the germline V gene. Trimming cost V 3 bases and J 2 bases; bases outside gene matches: 7. The CDR3 extends over 15 amino acids. In DNA, the CDR3 is TGCGCCAGCAGCTACGCCGGGGGGGGGACCTACGAGCAGTACTTC. Protein sequence: CASSYAGGGTYEQYF.

The sample holds a few counts of this clonotype. DNA of the CDR3: TGTGCCACCAGCAGAGCCTACGGGAACTATGGCTACACCTTC. It yields the protein CATSRAYGNYGYTF. This sequence joins TRBV15 and TRBJ1-2; D unresolved. V lost 1 base and J 2 bases, leaving 8 bases between the germline ends. Germline V gene sequence: CDR1 LNHNV, CDR2 YYDKDF (reference sequence). This CDR3 contains 14 residues. Full variable domain (outside the CDR3, taken from reference TRBV15 and TRBJ1-2): DAMVIQNPRYQVTQFGKPVTLSCSQTLNHNVMYWYQQKSSQAPKLLFHYYDKDFNNEADTPDNFQSRRPNTSFCFLDIRSPGLGDTAMYLCATSRAYGNYGYTFGSGTRLTVV.

This clonotype was detected ten times or more. This CDR3 reads CASSLAGRQIGGYTF. The CDR3 coding sequence is TGTGCCAGCAGTTTAGCGGGTCGCCAAATCGGCGGCTACACCTTC. This chain joins TRBV28 and TRBJ1-2, with D unclear. The V end was cut by 2 bases, the J end by 8 bases, with 18 bases between. The CDR3 length is 15 residues. Germline values: CDR1 MDHEN, CDR2 SYDVKM.

The chain is built from TRBV6-1 and TRBJ2-5; no clear D gene. The germline gives CDR1 MNHNS, CDR2 SASEGT. V was cut by 7 bases and J by 2 bases, with 11 bases left in between. This CDR3 comprises 13 residues. CDR3 sequence (DNA): TGTGCCAGCATTACAACGCATCAAGAGACCCAGTACTTC. Its translation is CASITTHQETQYF.

This clonotype occurred many times. The germline gene is not matched at one end of the junction; a read error may be the cause. The rearrangement uses TRBV28 and TRBJ2-7; 12 bases fit TRBD2. This CDR3 is 12 amino acids long. The V gene's germline CDR1 is MDHEN and CDR2 SYDVKM. CDR3 nucleotides: TGTGCCAGCAGTCCGCCGGGACTAGCGGGCCACTTC. Protein product: CASSPPGLAGHF.

This clonotype was found many times. The chain has TRBV7-6 and TRBJ1-1, with 8 nucleotides matching TRBD1. The germline CDR1 and CDR2 sequences are SGHVS and FNYEAQ. This CDR3 region has 15 residues. Trimming removed 5 bases from V and 1 base from J; junction bases left unmatched: 6. CDR3 in DNA: TGTGCCAGCAGCCCATTCAGGGGGCCGAACACTGAAGCTTTCTTT. It codes for CASSPFRGPNTEAFF.

This clonotype came up many times. The chain has TRBV12-3 or TRBV12-4 and TRBJ2-7, with D perhaps TRBD1 (6 bases). The CDR3 consists of 14 residues. V lost 3 bases to trimming and J lost 6 bases, with 15 bases between them. CDR3 sequence reads: CASSLGQGTREQYF. The CDR3 nucleotides read TGTGCCAGCAGTTTGGGGCAGGGGACCCGCGAGCAGTACTTC.

This clonotype was seen repeatedly, ten times or more. The chain recombines TRBV10-3 with TRBJ2-5, with D perhaps matching TRBD1 or TRBD2 (5 bases each). Germline CDR1 is ENHRY and CDR2 is SYGVKD. This CDR3 region has 13 residues. With 9 bases removed from V and 0 bases from J, the gap between germline ends came to 11 bases. The CDR3 nucleotides read TGTGCCATGAGGGGATCTAACCAAGAGACCCAGTACTTC. Amino acids: CAMRGSNQETQYF.